This T cell receptor (beta chain) was sequenced in a study of lymphopenia after photon versus proton radiotherapy. Whole-study findings and limits: Post-nadir TCR diversity decline inversely tracked overall survival among those who died. Post-nadir diversity loss with photons came from oligoclonal expansion, particularly CD8+ Temra cells. Proton therapy kept repertoires fairly stable, unlike photons, which gained effector/memory cells.

The V end was cut by 3 bases, the J end by 2 bases, with 13 bases between. CDR1 is MGHRA, CDR2 YSYEKL, per germline. The CDR3 runs to 15 residues. The repertoire was sequenced with immunoSEQ multiplex PCR; TCRdb's copy has only in-frame clones and lacks some. Of 65,000 to 75,000 clones listed, 80% to 90% were seen once; the top ten hold roughly 10%. Note on this clone: Its cognate antigen is unknown.

This chain links TRBV4-1 with TRBJ1-1; D not resolved. The specimen comprised peripheral blood, sampled from a patient treated with proton-based radiotherapy. The source of this sequence is a man older than 75 with esophageal cancer. CDR3: CASSHTGPGNTEAFF. CDR3 DNA: TGCGCCAGCAGCCATACGGGCCCAGGTAACACTGAAGCTTTCTTT.